This T cell receptor (beta chain) was observed in a study of blood T cell repertoires in COVID-19. Background on the study: Spain, Italy and the United States supplied samples that represented acute and convalescent COVID-19.

The junction had 11 bases not matched to a gene; V was cut back by 6 bases and J by 4 bases. Germline loops: CDR1 SGHVS, CDR2 FNYEAQ. The CDR3 spans 16 residues. Authors' methods: How many nucleated cells were present was estimated from reference gene primer amplification. Clones were read by immunoSEQ multiplex PCR, and TCRdb kept only the in-frame ones, dropping some. V and J calls and clone size are as listed in that table; D and trimming were resolved from the DNA. Among 150,000 to 200,000 clones listed, about nine tenths were seen once. All enrollees were roughly 18 to 90 years old and from about 24 US areas. In assigning cohorts, the study relied on participant-reported clinical history.

The clonotype was recovered from a woman under 30 who had recovered from COVID-19. The chain is built from TRBV7-6 and TRBJ2-1; 8 bases are shared with TRBD1. The sequenced sample consisted of PBMCs or T cells enriched from blood (not recorded which). In nucleotides, the CDR3 is TGTGCCAGCAGGTCAGGGGGCCCAACTCCGTACAATGAGCAGTTCTTC. Its translation: CASRSGGPTPYNEQFF.